The rows below give T cell receptor beta chains drawn from one sample of a study of blood T cells in healthy people across ages. TCRdb reanalysed the 5' RACE reads using MiXCR and keeps one entry per CDR3 protein. The data contain about 800,000 distinct CDR3 sequences, roughly 25% of them seen just once; the ten biggest clones take up more than 3%. The sample also formed part of further work on T cells of mothers and their children.

The sequencing sample was made of blood. These receptors were collected from a boy between 10 and 17 years old in good health. Each CDR3 is given with its conserved first and last residue. The D gene is left open where the match is weak. Clone size is stated in some rows and not others, as once, few, many or a class when expanded.

D gene	V gene	clone size	J gene	CDR3 DNA	CDR3 protein
TRBD2	TRBV4-3	few	TRBJ2-1	TGCGCCGGCAGCCAAATATTACTAGCGGGCTTGGAGCAGTTCTTC	CAGSQILLAGLEQFF
TRBD1	TRBV20-1	few	TRBJ1-6	TGCAGTGCTAAAGGAAGGACAGGGTCATATAATTCACCCCTCCACTTT	CSAKGRTGSYNSPLHF
-	TRBV7-2	few	TRBJ2-1	TGTGCCAGCAGCTTAAGGACTGAACCTTACAATGAGCAGTTCTTC	CASSLRTEPYNEQFF
-	TRBV6-2/TRBV6-3	-	TRBJ1-1	TGTGCCAGCACGCCGGGGGACACTGAAGCTTTCTTT	CASTPGDTEAFF
TRBD1	TRBV29-1	-	TRBJ1-1	TGCAGCGTTGAGGGGACAGGGCCTGAAGCTTTCTTT	CSVEGTGPEAFF
TRBD2	TRBV3-1	-	TRBJ2-1	TGTGCCAGCAGCCAACTAGCGGGGGGCGGGTATGAGCAGTTCTTC	CASSQLAGGGYEQFF
-	TRBV10-3	-	TRBJ1-3	TGTGCCATCTCCAGCTCGGGGACTGGAAACACCATATATTTT	CAISSSGTGNTIYF
-	TRBV7-2	-	TRBJ2-1	TGTGCCAGCAGCCCCCCGCCAGGGGCCTCCTACAATGAGCAGTTCTTC	CASSPPPGASYNEQFF
TRBD1	TRBV12-3/TRBV12-4	-	TRBJ2-3	TGTGCCAGCAGTTTAGCGACAGGGAATACGCAGTATTTT	CASSLATGNTQYF
-	TRBV7-6	-	TRBJ1-1	TGTGCCAGCAGCTACCAAGCTGACGCTGAAGCTTTCTTT	CASSYQADAEAFF
TRBD1	TRBV7-7	-	TRBJ2-2	TGTGCCAGCAGCTGGGACAGGGATACATGGAACACCGGGGAGCTGTTTTTT	CASSWDRDTWNTGELFF
-	TRBV10-3	-	TRBJ2-1	TGTGCCATCAGTGAGTTGGTTTCAGGGGGGCCCTTGGATGAGCAGTTCTTC	CAISELVSGGPLDEQFF
-	TRBV20-1	few	TRBJ1-2	TGCAGTGCTAGCCTCAGGAGCGCTAACTATGGCTACACCTTC	CSASLRSANYGYTF
TRBD1	TRBV9	once	TRBJ1-1	TGTGCCAGCAGCGTAGAGCAGGGGGGGATGACTTTCTTT	CASSVEQGGMTFF
-	TRBV4-3	-	TRBJ1-1	TGCGCCAGCAGCCCCGGCCTGGTCCCTGAAGCTTTCTTT	CASSPGLVPEAFF
-	TRBV15	few	TRBJ2-5	TGTGCCACCAGCAGAGATAGCGTGAGTGGGGAGACCCAGTACTTC	CATSRDSVSGETQYF
TRBD1	TRBV20-1	few	TRBJ1-3	TGCAGCGCTAGGACAGGGGGCGGAAACACCATATATTTT	CSARTGGGNTIYF
TRBD1	TRBV7-2	-	TRBJ1-4	TGTGCCAGCAGCTCAGGGGGCAAGAATGAAAAACTGTTTTTT	CASSSGGKNEKLFF
-	TRBV11-2	-	TRBJ1-4	TGTGCCAGCAGCTTAGGAACAGGGTATACTAATGAAAAACTGTTTTTT	CASSLGTGYTNEKLFF
-	TRBV6-5	few	TRBJ2-5	TGTGCCAGCAGTTACGGGGTGTGGGAGACCCAGTACTTC	CASSYGVWETQYF
-	TRBV6-2/TRBV6-3	-	TRBJ1-1	TGTGCCAGCAGAGAACAGGGAAGGACTGAAGCTTTCTTT	CASREQGRTEAFF
TRBD1	TRBV12-3/TRBV12-4	-	TRBJ1-2	TGTGCCAACAGTTTAGGGGGCACGGATGGCTACACCTTC	CANSLGGTDGYTF
-	TRBV7-2	few	TRBJ2-4	TGTGCCAGCAGCCCGGAGAGTGTCTACCTCAGAGGAACAAGTGCCAAAAACATTCAGTACTTC	CASSPESVYLRGTSAKNIQYF
TRBD2	TRBV4-3	once	TRBJ2-7	TGCGCCAGCAGACTGACTAGCGGGCCGTACGAGCAGTACTTC	CASRLTSGPYEQYF
-	TRBV7-8	-	TRBJ2-1	TGTGCCAGCAGCTTAATCCTGGGCCAGCGGATCCCCTCCTACGATGAGCAGTTCTTC	CASSLILGQRIPSYDEQFF
TRBD1	TRBV12-5	-	TRBJ2-1	TGTGCTAGTGGCCTCGGACAGGGCTACAATGAGCAGTTCTTC	CASGLGQGYNEQFF
-	TRBV7-2	once	TRBJ2-7	TGTGCCAGCAGCCCGGAGGCAGGGCCCTACGAGCAGTACTTC	CASSPEAGPYEQYF
-	TRBV12-3/TRBV12-4	few	TRBJ2-3	TGTGCCAGCAGTTTAGGGAAGGATACGCAGTATTTT	CASSLGKDTQYF
-	TRBV29-1	-	TRBJ2-3	TGCAGCGTTGAGGTCAGAGGCACAGATACGCAGTATTTT	CSVEVRGTDTQYF
-	TRBV7-3	many	TRBJ2-2	TGTGCCAGCAGCTTATGGCCAGGCCCGTCCGGGGAGCTGTTTTTT	CASSLWPGPSGELFF
TRBD2	TRBV20-1	few	TRBJ2-5	TGCAGTGCTGGCGCGGGGAGGGATGAGACCCAGTACTTC	CSAGAGRDETQYF
TRBD2	TRBV14	few	TRBJ2-3	TGTGCCAGCAGCCAAGGCGGGACTAGCGGACCTAACACAGATACGCAGTATTTT	CASSQGGTSGPNTDTQYF
-	TRBV28	-	TRBJ2-3	TGTGCCAGCAGTTTCAATAGTATAGGTACGCAGTATTTT	CASSFNSIGTQYF
-	TRBV14	-	TRBJ2-1	TGTACCAGCAGGCCCCTCACGGGGCCGCAGTTCTTC	CTSRPLTGPQFF
-	TRBV11-3	-	TRBJ2-1	TGTGCCAGCAGCAGGACGGTCGGCGGAGGGCAGTTCTTC	CASSRTVGGGQFF
TRBD1	TRBV5-5	few	TRBJ2-4	TGTGCCAGCCCCCGCCCGACAGGGAAAAACATTCAGTACTTC	CASPRPTGKNIQYF
-	TRBV7-3	-	TRBJ2-5	TGTGCCAGCAGCCAAACCGGGGCCGGTTTGGAGACCCAGTACTTC	CASSQTGAGLETQYF
TRBD1	TRBV12-3/TRBV12-4	few	TRBJ1-2	TGTGCCAGCAGCTTCCGGACAGGGGATGGCTACACCTTC	CASSFRTGDGYTF
-	TRBV20-1	-	TRBJ2-2	TGCAGTGCTCGGACTAACACCGGGGAGCTGTTTTTT	CSARTNTGELFF
TRBD2	TRBV6-5	-	TRBJ2-7	TGTGCCAGCAGTTCCCTCCGGGACTATCCTTACGAGCAGTACTTC	CASSSLRDYPYEQYF
-	TRBV7-2	-	TRBJ1-1	TGTGCCAGCAGCTTAGTACCCAGAAGCTTAACGAACACTGAAGCTTTCTTT	CASSLVPRSLTNTEAFF